This TCR beta chain came from a study of blood T cell repertoires in COVID-19. The CDR3 has 15 amino acids. V was pared by 3 bases and J by 8 bases, with 11 bases of the junction left unmatched. Germline assignment: CDR1 KGHDR and CDR2 SFDVKD. Libraries were prepared by immunoSEQ multiplex PCR; TCRdb keeps only in-frame clonotypes and omits some of them. The table includes some 11,000 clones, about nine tenths detected once. The sample consisted of peripheral blood. This chain uses TRBV24-1 with TRBJ2-7; 8 nucleotides agree with TRBD1. This receptor was obtained from a woman between 65 and 79 years old with active COVID-19. The CDR3 nucleotides read TGTGCCACCAGTGATCCCCGGACAGGGCCCTTTCAGCAGTACTTC. This sequence encodes CATSDPRTGPFQQYF.